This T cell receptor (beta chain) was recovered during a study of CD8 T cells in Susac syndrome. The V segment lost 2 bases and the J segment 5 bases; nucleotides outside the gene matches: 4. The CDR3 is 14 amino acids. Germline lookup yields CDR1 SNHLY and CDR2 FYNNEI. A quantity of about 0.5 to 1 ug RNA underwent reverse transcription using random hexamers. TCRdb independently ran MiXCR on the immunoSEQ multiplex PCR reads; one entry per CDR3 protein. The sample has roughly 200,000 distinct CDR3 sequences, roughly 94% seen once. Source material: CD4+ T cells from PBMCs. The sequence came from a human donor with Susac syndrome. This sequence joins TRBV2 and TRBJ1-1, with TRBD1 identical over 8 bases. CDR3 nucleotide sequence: TGTGCCAGCAGTGAACAGGGGGCGCGAACTGAAGCTTTCTTT. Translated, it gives CASSEQGARTEAFF.